These 25 T cell receptor beta chains were sequenced from one sample in a study of blood T cell repertoires in COVID-19. Measured with immunoSEQ multiplex PCR; TCRdb has only the in-frame clones, and not every one. Seen here are 120,000 or so clones, 55% to 75% observed once, and the top ten hold roughly 2%. The source material was peripheral blood. The receptors derive from a woman between 70 and 85 years old with acute or convalescent COVID-19.

V and J are TRBV7-9 and TRBJ2-2; D unclear. Trimming stripped 5 bases from V and 5 bases from J, with 12 bases between. Germline V gene data show CDR1 as SEHNR and CDR2 as FQNEAQ (reference sequence). This CDR3 has 14 residues. In nucleotides, the CDR3 is TGTGCCAGCAGCCCTCGACTGTTGACCGGGGAGCTGTTTTTT. Encoded protein: CASSPRLLTGELFF.

This clone was observed a handful of times. J is TRBJ1-5 and V is TRBV25-1; D might be TRBD1 (5 bases). Germline-derived CDR1 and CDR2 are MGHDK and SYGVNS. Trimming took off 4 bases at V and 1 base at J, with 14 bases between the two ends. The CDR3 spans 16 residues. The CDR3: CASSAEGDGSNQPQHF. The CDR3 coding sequence is TGTGCCAGCAGTGCCGAAGGGGATGGGAGCAATCAGCCCCAGCATTTT.

The chain recombines TRBV2 with TRBJ2-1; 8 bases fit TRBD1. Trimming removed 8 bases from V and 4 bases from J; junction bases left unmatched: 4. The CDR3 runs 13 residues. Germline V gene sequence: CDR1 SNHLY, CDR2 FYNNEI. CDR3 sequence reads: CASGQGRYNEQFF. In nucleotides, the CDR3 is TGTGCCAGCGGACAGGGACGGTACAATGAGCAGTTCTTC.

The J gene is TRBJ2-3, the V gene TRBV6-6; TRBD2 matches 9 bases. Trimming removed 4 bases from V and 1 base from J; junction bases left unmatched: 6. Per the germline V gene, CDR1 is MNHNY and CDR2 is SVGAGI (reference sequence). The CDR3 spans 16 residues. As DNA, the CDR3 is TGTGCCAGCAGTTCCGTTAGCGGGGGACGCACAGATACGCAGTATTTT. Its translation is CASSSVSGGRTDTQYF.

V gene TRBV2 combines with J gene TRBJ2-7; maybe TRBD2 (5 bases). The CDR3 is 15 amino acids. Germline loops: CDR1 SNHLY, CDR2 FYNNEI. V was trimmed by 4 bases and J by 3 bases, leaving 16 bases between them. CDR3 bases: TGTGCCAGCAGTGGGGCAGAAGGACTGAGCTACGAGCAGTACTTC. It yields the protein CASSGAEGLSYEQYF.

The chain has TRBV5-5 and TRBJ2-7; TRBD2 might be the D (6 bases). Germline V gives CDR1 SGHKS, CDR2 YYEKEE (reference sequence). V was clipped by 4 bases and J by 1 base, with 15 bases between them. CDR3 length: 15 residues. In DNA, the CDR3 is TGTGCCAGCAGCGGGGGGAAGACAGTTTCCTACGAGCAGTACTTC. Translation gives CASSGGKTVSYEQYF.

The genes are TRBV19 and TRBJ1-2; possibly TRBD1 for D (6 bases). With 4 bases removed from V and 6 bases from J, the gap between germline ends came to 12 bases. This CDR3 is 13 amino acids long. Per the germline V gene, CDR1 is LNHDA and CDR2 is SQIVND (reference sequence). CDR3: CASSTYRVDGYTF. Here the CDR3 DNA reads TGTGCCAGTAGTACCTACAGGGTGGATGGCTACACCTTC.

This CDR3 reads CASSVGQGVSNYGYTF. The CDR3 DNA follows: TGTGCCAGCAGCGTTGGACAGGGCGTTTCTAACTATGGCTACACCTTC. This rearrangement joins TRBV13 to TRBJ1-2; 8 bases agree with TRBD1. This CDR3 region has 16 residues. V gave up 5 bases and J gave up 0 bases; unmatched junction bases: 8. CDR1 is PRHDT, CDR2 FYEKMQ, per germline (reference sequence).

V usage is TRBV11-2 and J usage is TRBJ1-4; possibly TRBD1 for D (6 bases). V shed 1 base and J shed 2 bases, with 17 bases lying between them. This CDR3 is 18 amino acids long. CDR1 and CDR2 from the germline V gene are SGHAT and FQNNGV. In DNA form, the CDR3 reads TGTGCCAGCAGCTTAGTAGGCAGGGGATGGCTGACTAATGAAAAACTGTTTTTT. Translation gives CASSLVGRGWLTNEKLFF. The full variable domain, rest sourced from reference TRBV11-2 and TRBJ1-4, is EAGVAQSPRYKIIEKRQSVAFWCNPISGHATLYWYQQILGQGPKLLIQFQNNGVVDDSQLPKDRFSAERLKGVDSTLKIQPAKLEDSAVYLCASSLVGRGWLTNEKLFFGSGTQLSVL.

The chain employs TRBV5-1 and TRBJ2-2; tentative D call: TRBD1 (6 bases). Trimming stripped 4 bases from V and 7 bases from J, with 17 bases between. Per germline, CDR1 SGHRS and CDR2 YFSETQ. There are 15 residues in the CDR3. CDR3 in DNA: TGCGCCAGCAGCCAAGACAGGCCCGAGGGCGGGGAGCTGTTTTTT. Protein: CASSQDRPEGGELFF. The whole variable domain, remainder taken from reference TRBV5-1 and TRBJ2-2, is KAGVTQTPRYLIKTRGQQVTLSCSPISGHRSVSWYQQTPGQGLQFLFEYFSETQRNKGNFPGRFSGRQFSNSRSEMNVSTLELGDSALYLCASSQDRPEGGELFFGEGSRLTVL.

The genes are TRBV4-1 and TRBJ2-2, with D maybe TRBD1 (6 bases). CDR3 length: 15 residues. Germline V gives CDR1 MGHRA, CDR2 YSYEKL. V was trimmed by 4 bases and J by 2 bases, leaving 11 bases between them. DNA for the CDR3: TGCGCCAGCAGCCTCAGGGACACTAACACCGGGGAGCTGTTTTTT. Its translation: CASSLRDTNTGELFF.

This clone was recorded many times. The chain carries TRBV10-3 and TRBJ2-7, with TRBD2 as a possible D gene (5 bases). This CDR3 contains 14 residues. V lost 3 bases and J 7 bases, leaving 16 bases between the germline ends. Germline V gene data show CDR1 as ENHRY and CDR2 as SYGVKD. For the CDR3, the DNA is TGTGCCATCAGTGAAGGAGAGGGCAGAAGGGAGCAGTACTTC. Encoded protein: CAISEGEGRREQYF.

The rearrangement uses TRBV28 and TRBJ1-5; perhaps TRBD1 as D (6 bases). The CDR3 sequence is 15 residues long. Trimming took off 5 bases at V and 2 bases at J, with 13 bases between the two ends. Per germline, CDR1 MDHEN and CDR2 SYDVKM. The DNA for the CDR3 is TGTGCCAGCAGTGGCCCAGGGGCTGGCAATCAGCCCCAGCATTTT. Translated, it gives CASSGPGAGNQPQHF. The complete variable domain, with remaining parts taken from reference TRBV28 and TRBJ1-5, reads DVKVTQSSRYLVKRTGEKVFLECVQDMDHENMFWYRQDPGLGLRLIYFSYDVKMKEKGDIPEGYSVSREKKERFSLILESASTNQTSMYLCASSGPGAGNQPQHFGDGTRLSIL.

The chain carries TRBV4-2 and TRBJ1-5; 7 bases are a match to TRBD1. Germline assignment: CDR1 LGHNA and CDR2 YNFKEQ. The junction had 8 bases not matched to a gene; V was cut back by 3 bases and J by 6 bases. This CDR3 is built from 15 residues. Here the CDR3 reads CASSQTQQGSQPQHF. The CDR3 DNA reads as TGTGCCAGCAGCCAGACCCAACAGGGGAGTCAGCCCCAGCATTTT.

J is TRBJ1-1 and V is TRBV19; D unresolved. CDR1 and CDR2 (germline): LNHDA, SQIVND (reference sequence). The ends were cut back, 1 base at V and 1 base at J, with 13 bases in the middle. The CDR3 is 16 amino acids. The CDR3 protein is CASSIAAARSNTEAFF. CDR3 bases: TGTGCCAGTAGTATAGCCGCGGCTCGGTCGAACACTGAAGCTTTCTTT.

The sample holds one count of this clone. The V gene is TRBV7-8, the J gene TRBJ1-1; TRBD1 is a possible D gene (5 bases). The CDR3 is made up of 16 amino acids. V dropped 3 bases and J dropped 1 base, with 15 bases sitting between them. Germline V gives CDR1 SGHVS, CDR2 FQNEAQ. Here the CDR3 DNA reads TGTGCCAGCAGCTTGTTGGCCAACGGGGGGAACACTGAAGCTTTCTTT. Translated, it gives CASSLLANGGNTEAFF.

The rearrangement uses TRBV27 and TRBJ2-3; 11 positions match TRBD2. V lost 0 bases and J lost 3; bases outside the gene matches: 2. From germline, CDR1 is MNHEY and CDR2 SMNVEV (reference sequence). The CDR3 contains 16 residues. CDR3 region: CASSLSSSGGTDTQYF. DNA for the CDR3: TGTGCCAGCAGTTTATCTTCTAGCGGGGGGACAGATACGCAGTATTTT.

The chain joins TRBV5-3 to TRBJ2-3, with 8 bases matching TRBD1. TRBV5-3 is an ORF; its function is uncertain. Trimming cost V 3 bases and J 2 bases; bases outside gene matches: 8. The CDR3 sequence is 16 residues long. The CDR3: CARSCGTGKTTDTQYF. CDR3 nucleotides: TGTGCCAGAAGCTGCGGGACAGGTAAAACCACAGATACGCAGTATTTT.

This chain links TRBV6-1 with TRBJ2-5; TRBD2 matches 10 bases. Per germline, CDR1 MNHNS and CDR2 SASEGT. This CDR3 region has 17 residues. V dropped 1 base and J dropped 1; count of bases not matched to a gene: 6. CDR3 coding DNA: TGTGCCAGCAGTGAAGAAGTAGGACTAGCGGTCCAAGAGACCCAGTACTTC. This translates into CASSEEVGLAVQETQYF.

This sequence joins TRBV18 and TRBJ2-5, with TRBD2 as a possible D gene (7 bases). Germline V gives CDR1 KGHSH, CDR2 LQKENI. The CDR3 loop spans 16 amino acids. The V gene lost 0 bases and the J gene lost 5 bases, with 16 bases spanning the gap. The CDR3 reads CASSPPRTRGGETQYF. CDR3 nucleotides: TGTGCCAGCTCACCACCCCGGACTAGGGGGGGGGAGACCCAGTACTTC.

On this clone: One junction end does not reproduce the germline sequence, and a read error may be involved. The V and J genes are TRBV7-8 and TRBJ2-5, with D tentatively TRBD2 (5 bases). The CDR3 is 14 amino acids. Germline V gene sequence: CDR1 SGHVS, CDR2 FQNEAQ. CDR3 nucleotide sequence: TGTGCCAGCAGCCTAGCTGTCTCCCAAGAGACCCAGTACTTC. Amino acids: CASSLAVSQETQYF.

This clone was seen just once. V usage is TRBV4-2 and J usage is TRBJ1-2; weak D call: TRBD1 (5 bases). The CDR3 consists of 13 residues. Germline V CDR1 and CDR2: LGHNA, YNFKEQ. The germline V and J ends were trimmed by 1 base and 4 bases, with 7 bases remaining between them. The CDR3 reads CASSQVDSYGYTF. The CDR3 DNA reads TGTGCCAGCAGCCAAGTCGACAGCTATGGCTACACCTTC.

The chain links TRBV12-3 or TRBV12-4 to TRBJ2-5; D not resolved. Trimming shortened V by 1 base and J by 2 bases, and 5 bases separated the two germline ends. This CDR3 has 13 residues. The CDR3 sequence: CASSLGRQETQYF. CDR3 bases: TGTGCCAGCAGTTTAGGCAGGCAAGAGACCCAGTACTTC.

The chain uses TRBV5-1 and TRBJ2-7; 8 bases are a match to TRBD1. CDR3 length: 13 amino acids. Germline assignment: CDR1 SGHRS and CDR2 YFSETQ. J lost 6 bases, V lost 2 bases, and 4 bases had no gene match. In nucleotides, the CDR3 is TGCGCCAGCAGCTTACAGGGGGTTGCCGAGCAGTACTTC. Residues: CASSLQGVAEQYF.

This clone was found once. The chain combines TRBV11-3 with TRBJ2-1; TRBD1 is a possible D gene (6 bases). The CDR3 has 15 residues. Germline assignment: CDR1 SGHNT and CDR2 YENEEA. With 5 bases removed from V and 5 bases from J, the gap between germline ends came to 16 bases. The CDR3 loop is CASSLTGTTDNEQFF. In DNA form, the CDR3 reads TGTGCCAGCAGCCTAACCGGGACAACAGACAATGAGCAGTTCTTC. Based on the CDR3 plus reference TRBV11-3 and TRBJ2-1, the full variable domain is EAGVVQSPRYKIIEKKQPVAFWCNPISGHNTLYWYLQNLGQGPELLIRYENEEAVDDSQLPKDRFSAERLKGVDSTLKIQPAELGDSAVYLCASSLTGTTDNEQFFGPGTRLTVL.